These 23 T cell receptor beta chains were sequenced from one sample in a study of shared clonotypes between healthy human individuals. Measured with immunoSEQ multiplex PCR; TCRdb has only the in-frame clones, and not every one. The sample records about 1.1 million clones, about 84% being singletons. The specimen was memory CD4+ T cells from PBMCs. Stated subset: CD45RA-negative fraction. The source is a man younger than 35 in good health. Some clones in this sample may be carry-over from other donors' samples.

The V gene is TRBV28, the J gene TRBJ2-3; D unclear. The CDR3 loop spans 12 amino acids. The V end was cut by 5 bases, the J end by 8 bases, with 11 bases between. In germline, CDR1 is MDHEN, CDR2 SYDVKM. Here the CDR3 reads CASSPRASTQYF. The CDR3 nucleotides are TGTGCCAGCAGTCCCCGGGCAAGTACGCAGTATTTT.

The rearrangement uses TRBV28 and TRBJ2-5; D gene unclear. CDR1 is MDHEN and CDR2 is SYDVKM in the germline V gene. Trimming took off 5 bases at V and 4 bases at J, with 5 bases between the two ends. The CDR3 loop spans 11 amino acids. CDR3: CASSISETQYF. The CDR3 DNA reads TGTGCCAGCAGTATATCAGAGACCCAGTACTTC.

Regarding this clone: A much larger clonotype is one base distant, so this may be a read error. The chain combines TRBV5-5 with TRBJ1-1; D remains unclear. The CDR3 has 12 residues. The V and J ends lost 2 bases and 1 base respectively, with 3 bases between them. The germline V gene has CDR1 SGHKS and CDR2 YYEKEE (reference sequence). For the CDR3, the DNA is TGTGCCAGCAGCTTTACGAACACTGAAGCTTTCTTT. Protein: CASSFTNTEAFF.

The chain recombines TRBV5-4 with TRBJ2-2; 11 bases match TRBD1. V lost 4 bases to trimming and J lost 2 bases; unmatched junction nucleotides: 4. The length of the CDR3 is 16 residues. Germline values: CDR1 SGHNT, CDR2 YYREEE (reference sequence). CDR3 sequence: CASSIGQGANTGELFF. In DNA, the CDR3 is TGTGCCAGCAGCATAGGACAGGGGGCAAACACCGGGGAGCTGTTTTTT.

This clone was counted a few times. The chain couples TRBV5-4 to TRBJ1-3, with 8 bases aligning to TRBD1. Germline CDR1 SGHNT, CDR2 YYREEE (reference sequence). The ends lost 4 bases at V and 0 bases at J; junction bases unmatched: 3. The CDR3 runs 15 residues. CDR3 sequence: CASSEDRASGNTIYF. CDR3 in DNA: TGTGCCAGCAGCGAGGACAGGGCCTCTGGAAACACCATATATTTT. Using reference TRBV5-4 and TRBJ1-3 for the parts outside the CDR3, the full variable domain is ETGVTQSPTHLIKTRGQQVTLRCSSQSGHNTVSWYQQALGQGPQFIFQYYREEENGRGNFPPRFSGLQFPNYSSELNVNALELDDSALYLCASSEDRASGNTIYFGEGSWLTVV.

This clone was counted once. The chain recombines TRBV28 with TRBJ2-1, with 7 bases fitting TRBD2. This CDR3 region has 16 residues. From germline, CDR1 is MDHEN and CDR2 SYDVKM. V shed 3 bases and J 5 bases; nucleotides not matched to a gene: 10. This chain's CDR3 is CASSLVGREGHNEQFF. The CDR3 nucleotides read TGTGCCAGCAGTTTGGTGGGGAGGGAGGGCCACAATGAGCAGTTCTTC. The full variable domain, with the rest looked up from reference TRBV28 and TRBJ2-1, is DVKVTQSSRYLVKRTGEKVFLECVQDMDHENMFWYRQDPGLGLRLIYFSYDVKMKEKGDIPEGYSVSREKKERFSLILESASTNQTSMYLCASSLVGREGHNEQFFGPGTRLTVL.

The J gene is TRBJ2-1, the V gene TRBV7-9, with TRBD2 identical over 9 bases. This CDR3 spans 15 amino acids. Germline loops: CDR1 SEHNR, CDR2 FQNEAQ (reference sequence). V lost 5 bases, J lost 4 bases, and 6 bases stayed unmatched. The CDR3 region is CASSVGTSGYNEQFF. In nucleotides, the CDR3 is TGTGCCAGCAGCGTCGGAACTAGCGGGTACAATGAGCAGTTCTTC. Full variable domain (rest looked up from reference TRBV7-9 and TRBJ2-1): DTGVSQNPRHKITKRGQNVTFRCDPISEHNRLYWYRQTLGQGPEFLTYFQNEAQLEKSRLLSDRFSAERPKGSFSTLEIQRTEQGDSAMYLCASSVGTSGYNEQFFGPGTRLTVL.

V and J are TRBV5-1 and TRBJ2-3; TRBD1 agrees at 9 bases. This CDR3 is 15 amino acids long. Germline assignment: CDR1 SGHRS and CDR2 YFSETQ. J was trimmed by 2 bases and V by 2 bases; bases with no gene match: 3. CDR3 in DNA: TGCGCCAGCAGCTTACAGGGGGCAGCCACAGATACGCAGTATTTT. Residues: CASSLQGAATDTQYF. Full variable domain (missing parts from reference TRBV5-1 and TRBJ2-3): KAGVTQTPRYLIKTRGQQVTLSCSPISGHRSVSWYQQTPGQGLQFLFEYFSETQRNKGNFPGRFSGRQFSNSRSEMNVSTLELGDSALYLCASSLQGAATDTQYFGPGTRLTVL.

Only one count was recorded for this clone. Compared with germline, one end of the junction differs, possibly owing to a read error. The chain couples TRBV6-4 to TRBJ2-7; tentatively, D is TRBD1 or TRBD2 (5 bases each). CDR3 length equals 14 residues. The germline CDR1 and CDR2 sequences are MRHNA and SNTAGT. The CDR3 coding sequence is TGTGCCAGCAGCGACTGGGACGCTTCCTACGAGCAGTACTTC. Translating it yields CASSDWDASYEQYF.

The chain combines TRBV5-4 with TRBJ2-7; the match to TRBD2 covers 8 bases. Germline CDR1 and CDR2: SGHNT and YYREEE (reference sequence). V was clipped by 4 bases and J by 2 bases; unmatched bases: 11. This CDR3 spans 16 amino acids. CDR3 residues: CASSPFSGTSPYEQYF. The CDR3 DNA sequence: TGTGCCAGCAGCCCATTTTCCGGGACTAGTCCCTACGAGCAGTACTTC.

This clone was counted a few times. The V call is TRBV11-2, the J call TRBJ2-5; possibly TRBD1 for D (5 bases). The germline gives CDR1 SGHAT, CDR2 FQNNGV. With 8 bases removed from V and 2 bases from J, the gap between germline ends came to 12 bases. This CDR3 is 13 amino acids long. CDR3 DNA: TGTGCCAGCGCGAAAGGGGTTCAAGAGACCCAGTACTTC. Translation: CASAKGVQETQYF.

The genes are TRBV19 and TRBJ1-4; D not resolved. The germline CDR1 and CDR2 sequences are LNHDA and SQIVND (reference sequence). CDR3 length equals 14 residues. V lost 5 bases, J lost 4 bases, and 11 bases lay in between. CDR3 nucleotides: TGTGCCAGTAGTTGGCGGATGGGTAATGAAAAACTGTTTTTT. Translation gives CASSWRMGNEKLFF. The variable domain in full, with the rest retrieved from reference TRBV19 and TRBJ1-4, is DGGITQSPKYLFRKEGQNVTLSCEQNLNHDAMYWYRQDPGQGLRLIYYSQIVNDFQKGDIAEGYSVSREKKESFPLTVTSAQKNPTAFYLCASSWRMGNEKLFFGSGTQLSVL.

The chain joins TRBV7-3 to TRBJ2-2; D uncertain. The CDR3 consists of 15 residues. V was cut by 4 bases and J by 1 base, with 10 bases left in between. Germline V gene data show CDR1 as SGHTA and CDR2 as FQGTGA. DNA for the CDR3: TGTGCCAGCAGCTCGTCCAAGGAGAACACCGGGGAGCTGTTTTTT. It codes for CASSSSKENTGELFF.

This chain uses TRBV4-2 with TRBJ2-2; D unclear. Looked up from germline, CDR1 is LGHNA and CDR2 is YNFKEQ. Trimming shortened V by 6 bases and J by 1 base, and 9 bases separated the two germline ends. The CDR3 contains 14 residues. The CDR3 DNA is TGTGCCAGCAGACGGAACAGGAACACCGGGGAGCTGTTTTTT. Translation gives CASRRNRNTGELFF.

This clone came up once. The identical CDR3 is also encoded by other nucleotide sequences in the sample. This chain connects TRBV6-6 to TRBJ2-6, with D maybe TRBD2 (5 bases). This CDR3 is 15 amino acids long. V was clipped by 2 bases and J by 4 bases, with 9 bases between them. Germline V CDR1 and CDR2: MNHNY, SVGAGI (reference sequence). CDR3 nucleotides: TGTGCCAGCAGTTACGTAGGGAGCGGGGCCAACGTCCTGACTTTC. It encodes CASSYVGSGANVLTF.

The chain couples TRBV5-1 to TRBJ1-2, with D tentatively TRBD1 (5 bases). Germline-derived CDR1 and CDR2 are SGHRS and YFSETQ. The V end lost 4 bases, the J end lost 11 bases, and 15 bases lay between the germline ends. The CDR3 runs 12 residues. Here the CDR3 reads CASSLPGTFYTF. The DNA of the CDR3 is TGCGCCAGCAGCCTGCCCGGGACCTTTTACACCTTC.

V gene TRBV14 combines with J gene TRBJ2-7; a possible D gene is TRBD1 (6 bases). Trimming removed 8 bases at V and 2 bases at J, with 16 bases between. The CDR3 is 14 residues long. Germline V gene data show CDR1 as SGHDN and CDR2 as FVKESK. The CDR3 loop reads CASGPRQVPYEQYF. The CDR3 region has the DNA TGTGCCAGCGGACCCCGACAGGTCCCCTACGAGCAGTACTTC.

Ten or more counts support this clone. The genes are TRBV30 and TRBJ2-3; D is perhaps TRBD2 (5 bases). V lost 4 bases and J lost 5, with 19 bases in between. This CDR3 has 15 residues. Germline loops: CDR1 GTSNPN, CDR2 SVGIG (reference sequence). Written as DNA, the CDR3 is TGTGCCTGGACACCTTTGTTGGGAGTTCGAGATACGCAGTATTTT. This encodes CAWTPLLGVRDTQYF.

The V and J genes are TRBV7-2 and TRBJ2-7, with 7 bases fitting TRBD1. Trimming took 3 bases from V and 0 from J; bases not matched to a gene: 5. CDR3 length equals 15 residues. Germline CDR1 and CDR2: SGHTA and FQGNSA. The CDR3 nucleotides are TGTGCCAGCAGCTTTACAGGGGTTAGCTCCTACGAGCAGTACTTC. This sequence encodes CASSFTGVSSYEQYF.

The count of this clone is one. V is TRBV7-2 and J is TRBJ1-1; perhaps TRBD1 as D (6 bases). The ends were cut back, 5 bases at V and 4 bases at J, with 11 bases in the middle. Germline loops: CDR1 SGHTA, CDR2 FQGNSA. The CDR3 loop spans 13 amino acids. The CDR3 reads CASSKQGATEAFF. The CDR3 coding sequence is TGTGCCAGCAGCAAACAGGGTGCCACTGAAGCTTTCTTT.

The chain carries TRBV4-3 and TRBJ2-5; D could derive from TRBD1 or TRBD2 (5 bases each). The CDR3 has 14 residues. V was clipped by 1 base and J by 4 bases, with 10 bases between them. Germline CDR1 reads LGHNA; CDR2 reads YSLEER. CDR3 sequence: CASSQVRERETQYF. CDR3 coding DNA: TGCGCCAGCAGCCAAGTCAGGGAGCGAGAGACCCAGTACTTC.

On this clone: The same CDR3 also results from other DNA sequences found in this sample. The chain has TRBV27 and TRBJ2-7; possibly TRBD2 for D (6 bases). V was trimmed by 2 bases and J by 4 bases, leaving 12 bases between them. Per germline, CDR1 MNHEY and CDR2 SMNVEV (reference sequence). The CDR3 covers 14 residues. The CDR3 DNA reads as TGTGCCAGCAGTTTAGGAGGGGCCCATTACGAGCAGTACTTC. It encodes CASSLGGAHYEQYF.

The CDR3 protein is CASSSRRDTGELFF. CDR3 nucleotide sequence: TGTGCCAGCAGCTCCCGACGGGACACCGGGGAGCTGTTTTTT. The chain uses TRBV7-2 and TRBJ2-2; D gene unclear. Looked up from germline, CDR1 is SGHTA and CDR2 is FQGNSA. The CDR3 loop spans 14 amino acids. V was shortened by 4 bases and J by 3 bases, with 9 bases between the two germline ends.